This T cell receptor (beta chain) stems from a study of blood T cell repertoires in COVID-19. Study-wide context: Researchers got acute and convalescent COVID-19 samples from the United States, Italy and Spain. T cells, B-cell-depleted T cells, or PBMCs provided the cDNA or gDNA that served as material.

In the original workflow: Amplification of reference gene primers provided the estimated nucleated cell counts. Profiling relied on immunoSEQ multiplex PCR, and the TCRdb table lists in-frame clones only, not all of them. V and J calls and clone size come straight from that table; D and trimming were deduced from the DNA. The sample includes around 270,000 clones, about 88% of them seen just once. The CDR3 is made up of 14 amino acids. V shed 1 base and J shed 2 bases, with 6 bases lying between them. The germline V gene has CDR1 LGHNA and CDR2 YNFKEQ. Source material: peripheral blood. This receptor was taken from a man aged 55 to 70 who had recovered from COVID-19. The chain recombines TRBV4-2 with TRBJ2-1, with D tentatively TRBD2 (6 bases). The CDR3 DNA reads TGTGCCAGCAGCCAAGGACTAGCCTACAATGAGCAGTTCTTC. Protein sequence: CASSQGLAYNEQFF.